This T cell receptor (beta chain) was recorded in a study of T cell responses to AZD1222 COVID-19 vaccine. This CDR3 region has 15 residues. Produced via immunoSEQ multiplex PCR; TCRdb's table is partial and in-frame only. The sample lists some 31,000 clones, around 87% occurring once. The source material was peripheral blood, sampled 28 days after the second AZD1222 dose. The TCR sequence derives from an adult who received the AZD1222 COVID-19 vaccine. V gene TRBV1 combines with J gene TRBJ2-2; no check of the table's D call, TRBD2, against the DNA was made. TRBV1 counts as a pseudogene. The CDR3 bases are TGCACCAGCGGCCAGCGGGGGGGCTTGGCCGGGGAGCTGTTTTTT. It encodes CTSGQRGGLAGELFF.